Reported below is one T cell receptor (beta chain). TCRB transcripts that were expressed got sequenced, as all of the isolated RNA had been reverse transcribed. Data came from immunoSEQ multiplex PCR; TCRdb stores just in-frame clones and leaves some out. The sample yields about 360,000 clones, roughly 12% seen once. Trimming removed 5 bases from V and 8 bases from J; junction bases left unmatched: 8. The germline V gene encodes CDR1 SEHNR and CDR2 FQNEAQ (reference sequence). The length of the CDR3 is 14 residues. These data originate in a study of beta chain features in type 1 diabetes. V usage is TRBV7-9 and J usage is TRBJ2-1, with TRBD2 identical over 8 bases. The source material was naive CD4+ T cells from blood. This receptor was taken from a man between 18 and 29 years old in good health. The CDR3 is CASSLGGAVDEQFF. DNA for the CDR3: TGTGCCAGCAGCCTCGGGGGGGCGGTCGATGAGCAGTTCTTC.